These T cell receptor beta chains were read from a single sample in a study of shared clonotypes between healthy human individuals. Profiled with immunoSEQ multiplex PCR; TCRdb holds only in-frame clones, not every one. The sample carries about 2 million clones, roughly 95% recorded once. The source material was naive CD8+ T cells sorted from blood. These TCRs come from a man younger than 35 in good health. CDR3s include the opening cysteine and the closing phenylalanine or tryptophan. The D gene is left open where the match is weak. Size is stated for part of the rows, as once, few or many counts, or as a class when the clone is expanded.

TGCGCCAGCAGCCTGATGGGACAGGGAGTTCCTGAAGCTTTCTTT,CASSLMGQGVPEAFF,TRBD1,.,TRBJ1-1,TRBV4-1
TGTGCCAGCAGTCTACTCGCGGGTGGCGCCCGCGAGACCCAGTACTTC,CASSLLAGGARETQYF,.,.,TRBJ2-5,TRBV7-9
TGTGCCAGCAGTCCCGACATGTCCTACGAGCAGTACTTC,CASSPDMSYEQYF,.,.,TRBJ2-7,TRBV2
TGTGCCAGCAGCTCCAGCGGGGGGCTCACAGATACGCAGTATTTT,CASSSSGGLTDTQYF,TRBD2,once,TRBJ2-3,TRBV7-3
TGTGCCAGCAGTGAGGCAGGGGGAGCCTACGAGCAGTACTTC,CASSEAGGAYEQYF,TRBD1,.,TRBJ2-7,TRBV28
TGTGCCAGCAGCCCGCGGGCCCCTTCGGGCGAGCAGTACTTC,CASSPRAPSGEQYF,.,.,TRBJ2-7,TRBV7-8
TGCAGCGTTGATGAACAGGGTACCGGGGAGCTGTTTTTT,CSVDEQGTGELFF,.,.,TRBJ2-2,TRBV29-1
TGTGCCAGCAGTTCTTACAGTGGAAACACCATATATTTT,CASSSYSGNTIYF,.,.,TRBJ1-3,TRBV27
TGCGCCAGCAGCTTAGAAGTTGGAGGGTACGAGCAGTACTTC,CASSLEVGGYEQYF,.,.,TRBJ2-7,TRBV5-1
TGTGCCAGCAGTTTACAACAGGGCACAGATACGCAGTATTTT,CASSLQQGTDTQYF,.,.,TRBJ2-3,TRBV27
TGTGCCAGCAGTTGGACCTACTATGGCTACACCTTC,CASSWTYYGYTF,.,.,TRBJ1-2,TRBV28
TGTGCCAGCAGCCCCCCCCGGGAGACCCAGTACTTC,CASSPPRETQYF,.,.,TRBJ2-5,TRBV7-8
TGTGCCAGTGGGGAAAGCTCCTACAATGAGCAGTTCTTC,CASGESSYNEQFF,.,once,TRBJ2-1,TRBV5-4
TGTGCCAGCAGTTTTCCCGGGTACAATGAGCAGTTCTTC,CASSFPGYNEQFF,.,.,TRBJ2-1,TRBV27
TGCGCCAGCAGCCAAGATATCCGGGAGGGGCCCTTGGACACTGAAGCTTTCTTT,CASSQDIREGPLDTEAFF,.,.,TRBJ1-1,TRBV4-3
TGCGCCAGCAGTCCGGGTCTTACCTACGAGCAGTACTTC,CASSPGLTYEQYF,.,.,TRBJ2-7,TRBV4-3
TGTGCCAGCAGCTTAGGGACGTGGGACCAAGAGACCCAGTACTTC,CASSLGTWDQETQYF,.,.,TRBJ2-5,TRBV11-2
TGTGCCAGCAGTTACTCGGAGGGGACGGACATTCAGTACTTC,CASSYSEGTDIQYF,.,.,TRBJ2-4,TRBV6-6
TGTGCCTGGAGCGGGGGGCCTTACAATGAGCAGTTCTTC,CAWSGGPYNEQFF,.,.,TRBJ2-1,TRBV30
TGTGCCAGCAGCGTAGGGGGGACAGCTGATGGCTACACCTTC,CASSVGGTADGYTF,TRBD1,.,TRBJ1-2,TRBV9
TGCGCCAGCAGCCAAGATACAGCGGGAGGGCCGTTCGATGAGCAGTTCTTC,CASSQDTAGGPFDEQFF,TRBD2,.,TRBJ2-1,TRBV4-3
TGTGCCAGCTCACCACCGGTGGGGACAGATACGCAGTATTTT,CASSPPVGTDTQYF,.,.,TRBJ2-3,TRBV18
TGTGCCAGCAGTGAAAGCCAGTTCTACGAGCAGTACTTC,CASSESQFYEQYF,.,.,TRBJ2-7,TRBV2
TGTGCCAGCAGCTCCCCTCAGGATCTAGCGGGAAGAGAGACCCAGTACTTC,CASSSPQDLAGRETQYF,TRBD2,.,TRBJ2-5,TRBV7-6
TGTGCCAGCAGCTACGGGACCGTGACCTACGAGCAGTACTTC,CASSYGTVTYEQYF,.,.,TRBJ2-7,TRBV13
TGTGCCAGTAGTCCCGGGACAGTCTACGAGCAGTACTTC,CASSPGTVYEQYF,TRBD1,.,TRBJ2-7,TRBV19
TGTGCCAGCATCCACGGTGGGGAGACAGATACGCAGTATTTT,CASIHGGETDTQYF,.,.,TRBJ2-3,TRBV13
TGTGCCAGCAGCCGTAGCGGGACCTACGAGCAGTACTTC,CASSRSGTYEQYF,TRBD2,.,TRBJ2-7,TRBV27
TGTGCCAGCAGCACGGGGACATACGAGCAGTACTTC,CASSTGTYEQYF,.,.,TRBJ2-7,TRBV21-1
TGTGCCAGCAGCGTAACCGGGACAGGGAGGGAGACCCAGTACTTC,CASSVTGTGRETQYF,TRBD1,.,TRBJ2-5,TRBV7-9
TGTGCCAGCAGCTCGTTCGCAGGGCCCTATGGCTACACCTTC,CASSSFAGPYGYTF,.,.,TRBJ1-2,TRBV27
TGTGCCAGCAGCGGAGAGGCCCTCAATCAGCCCCAGCATTTT,CASSGEALNQPQHF,.,.,TRBJ1-5,TRBV7-9
TGTGCCAGCAGCTTGGGAGCCACTCGGAACACTGAAGCTTTCTTT,CASSLGATRNTEAFF,.,.,TRBJ1-1,TRBV11-2
TGTGCCAGCAGCCTAACCGGGACAGCTAATGAAAAACTGTTTTTT,CASSLTGTANEKLFF,TRBD1,.,TRBJ1-4,TRBV7-9
TGTGCCAGCAGCGCATACAGGGTCGGGGACGAGCAGTACTTC,CASSAYRVGDEQYF,.,.,TRBJ2-7,TRBV7-9
TGTGCCAGCAGCGTAGCTAGCGGGAGTGAGACCCAGTACTTC,CASSVASGSETQYF,TRBD2,.,TRBJ2-5,TRBV9
TGTGCCAGCAGGGGGGGAAGCGAGACCCAGTACTTC,CASRGGSETQYF,.,.,TRBJ2-5,TRBV5-4
TGTGCCAGCAGTACCCATCCTAGCCAAAGCTCCTACAATGAGCAGTTCTTC,CASSTHPSQSSYNEQFF,.,.,TRBJ2-1,TRBV28
TGTGCCAGCAGGTTCCGGGACCAAAAAATGGCTTTCTTT,CASRFRDQKMAFF,.,.,TRBJ1-1,TRBV14
TGCGCCAGCAGCGGACTAGCGGGGGGGTTGGAGACCCAGTACTTC,CASSGLAGGLETQYF,TRBD2,.,TRBJ2-5,TRBV10-2
TGTGCCAGCAGCTTAGGAGGGGACGGGGAGCTGTTTTTT,CASSLGGDGELFF,.,.,TRBJ2-2,TRBV7-8
TGTGCCATCAGTGAGTGGGGCCAGGACAGTCGTGAGACCCAGTACTTC,CAISEWGQDSRETQYF,.,.,TRBJ2-5,TRBV10-3
TGTGCCAGCAGCTTAGATTCCCCTGAGCAGTTCTTC,CASSLDSPEQFF,.,.,TRBJ2-1,TRBV11-2
TGCGCCAGCAGCCAGGAGAGGACCTACGAGCAGTACTTC,CASSQERTYEQYF,.,.,TRBJ2-7,TRBV4-1
TGTGCCAGCAGCTTAACCGGCCCCGGCTCCTACGAGCAGTACTTC,CASSLTGPGSYEQYF,.,.,TRBJ2-7,TRBV7-9
TGTGCCAGCAGTTCCAGGGGGCCTGGCGGGGAGCTGTTTTTT,CASSSRGPGGELFF,TRBD1,.,TRBJ2-2,TRBV27
TGCGCCAGCAGCTGGGGGCCCACGAACGGGGAGCTGTTTTTT,CASSWGPTNGELFF,.,few,TRBJ2-2,TRBV4-1
TGTGCCTGGAGCCCCGGACTATCCTACGAGCAGTACTTC,CAWSPGLSYEQYF,.,.,TRBJ2-7,TRBV30
TGTGCCAGCAGCGGGCTACTAGCGGGGACCAAAAACATTCAGTACTTC,CASSGLLAGTKNIQYF,TRBD2,.,TRBJ2-4,TRBV9
TGTGCCAGCAGCTTAATGGGTAGCGTCCACAATGAGCAGTTCTTC,CASSLMGSVHNEQFF,.,.,TRBJ2-1,TRBV7-6
TGTGCCAGCACCCTGACGGTAGGGACTGAAGCTTTCTTT,CASTLTVGTEAFF,.,.,TRBJ1-1,TRBV6-6